This TCR beta chain was obtained from a study of T cells in Graves' hyperthyroidism and ophthalmopathy. Study-level points and caveats: The majority of expanded thyroid clonotypes above 0.001 also appeared in blood. In simple terms, a model built on 13 V-J features told ophthalmopathy apart from stable hyperthyroidism.

On this clonotype itself: Its matching antigen is unknown.

Amplification yielded TCR beta CDR3 regions, with RNA transcripts as the source. First-round RT-PCR with HTBI primers amplified the TCR CDR3 region. Using its own MiXCR run on the multiplex PCR reads, TCRdb lists one record per CDR3 protein. The data hold around 500,000 distinct CDR3 sequences, with less than 15% observed a single time. The V gene's germline CDR1 is MNHEY and CDR2 SMNVEV (reference sequence). Deletions cut 5 bases from V and 17 bases from J, with 21 bases between. The CDR3 extends over 13 amino acids. This TCR came from a middle-aged woman with Graves' hyperthyroidism. Sequencing was carried out using blood. The chain employs TRBV27 and TRBJ2-2; D is possibly TRBD2 (6 bases). In nucleotides, the CDR3 is TGTGCCAGCAGTACACAAGCGGGTCGAGACCCATTTTTT. It is translated as CASSTQAGRDPFF.